Below are 13 T cell receptor beta chains sequenced from a single sample in a study of blood T cell repertoires in COVID-19. Here immunoSEQ multiplex PCR was the method, and the copy in TCRdb shows in-frame clones only, minus some. The table has roughly 160,000 clones, approximately 86% seen once. Sequenced material: peripheral blood. The receptors derive from an elderly man with COVID-19, enrolled during active disease.

The rearrangement links TRBV18 to TRBJ2-7; D gene uncertain. Germline lookup yields CDR1 KGHSH and CDR2 LQKENI. This CDR3 has 12 amino acids. The ends were cut back, 0 bases at V and 4 bases at J, with 4 bases in the middle. The CDR3 nucleotides read TGTGCCAGCTCACCACCCACATACGAGCAGTACTTC. Its protein product is CASSPPTYEQYF.

V and J are TRBV7-9 and TRBJ1-4, with no clear D. From germline, CDR1 is SEHNR and CDR2 FQNEAQ (reference sequence). Trimming took off 0 bases at V and 1 base at J, with 12 bases between the two ends. The CDR3 sequence is 17 residues long. The CDR3 spells CASSLAVGQETNEKLFF. As DNA, the CDR3 is TGTGCCAGCAGCTTAGCCGTGGGTCAGGAAACTAATGAAAAACTGTTTTTT.

The rearrangement joins TRBV5-6 to TRBJ2-3; TRBD2 aligns across 10 bases. Germline V gene sequence: CDR1 SGHDT, CDR2 YYEEEE. Trimming removed 4 bases from V and 5 bases from J; junction bases left unmatched: 10. The CDR3 length is 16 residues. Here the CDR3 reads CASSPRLAGILDTQYF. The CDR3 nucleotides read TGTGCCAGCAGCCCCCGACTAGCGGGTATTCTAGATACGCAGTATTTT.

This rearrangement joins TRBV4-2 to TRBJ2-5, with D hard to call. Trimming took off 4 bases at V and 5 bases at J, with 20 bases between the two ends. The germline V gene encodes CDR1 LGHNA and CDR2 YNFKEQ. CDR3 size: 16 residues. CDR3 sequence: CASSRTVTGFFETQYF. As DNA, the CDR3 is TGTGCCAGCAGCCGCACCGTGACCGGGTTTTTCGAGACCCAGTACTTC.

This chain uses TRBV3-1 (or the pseudogene TRBV3-2) with TRBJ1-1; TRBD1 agrees at 7 bases. Germline loops: CDR1 LGHDT, CDR2 YNNKEL (reference sequence). V lost 4 bases, J lost 0 bases, and 5 bases stayed unmatched. The CDR3 is 15 amino acids. For the CDR3, the DNA is TGTGCCAGCAGCCCGGACAGGTATATGAACACTGAAGCTTTCTTT. It specifies CASSPDRYMNTEAFF.

With respect to this clone: An end of the junction does not agree with germline; a read error may underlie this. Other nucleotide sequences in the sample specify the same CDR3. The chain recombines TRBV6-1 with TRBJ1-6, with D maybe TRBD1 (6 bases). This CDR3 spans 15 amino acids. From germline, CDR1 is MNHNS and CDR2 SASEGT. CDR3 region: CASSERTVRSSPLHF. The CDR3 bases are TGTGCCAGCAGTGAACGGACAGTTAGGAGCTCACCTCTCCACTTT.

This clone was found once. V usage is TRBV9 and J usage is TRBJ1-3, with D tentatively TRBD1 (5 bases). Germline V gives CDR1 SGDLS, CDR2 YYNGEE. V shed 4 bases and J shed 0 bases, with 14 bases lying between them. This CDR3 region has 16 residues. This CDR3 is CASSPRGTSSGNTIYF. The CDR3 DNA reads TGTGCCAGCAGCCCACGGGGGACCAGCTCTGGAAACACCATATATTTT. Full variable domain (remainder filled in from reference TRBV9 and TRBJ1-3): DSGVTQTPKHLITATGQRVTLRCSPRSGDLSVYWYQQSLDQGLQFLIQYYNGEERAKGNILERFSAQQFPDLHSELNLSSLELGDSALYFCASSPRGTSSGNTIYFGEGSWLTVV.

V gene TRBV5-4 combines with J gene TRBJ2-5; 11 bases map to TRBD2. CDR3 length: 15 residues. Unmatched junction bases numbered 4, after V lost 4 bases and J lost 2 bases. From germline, CDR1 is SGHNT and CDR2 YYREEE (reference sequence). In DNA form, the CDR3 reads TGTGCCAGCAGCCTTCTAGCGGGGGGACAAGAGACCCAGTACTTC. Protein: CASSLLAGGQETQYF.

The chain uses TRBV27 and TRBJ2-3; tentative D call: TRBD2 (7 bases). The CDR3 totals 15 residues. Per germline, CDR1 MNHEY and CDR2 SMNVEV (reference sequence). V was cut by 5 bases and J by 4 bases, with 16 bases left in between. This chain's CDR3 is CASSRRGGGPDTQYF. The CDR3 nucleotides are TGTGCCAGCAGTCGCCGTGGGGGGGGCCCAGATACGCAGTATTTT.

J is TRBJ2-5 and V is TRBV5-1; 8 positions match TRBD2. Germline CDR1 reads SGHRS; CDR2 reads YFSETQ. V gave up 5 bases and J gave up 2 bases; unmatched junction bases: 5. The CDR3 runs 14 residues. The CDR3 DNA reads as TGCGCCAGCAGGAGAGCGGGGGCGCAAGAGACCCAGTACTTC. Residues: CASRRAGAQETQYF.

The chain combines TRBV5-6 with TRBJ1-1, with D possibly being TRBD1 (5 bases). Trimming pared 0 bases from V and 9 bases from J, leaving 15 bases between. The CDR3 spans 14 residues. Germline-derived CDR1 and CDR2 are SGHDT and YYEEEE. CDR3 bases: TGTGCCAGCAGCTTGGTTGGTGCAGGGCGAAAAGCTTTCTTT. Encoded protein: CASSLVGAGRKAFF.

The chain has TRBV11-3 and TRBJ2-1, with 8 bases identical to TRBD2. Trimming took 3 bases from V and 2 from J; bases not matched to a gene: 3. There are 15 residues in the CDR3. The germline gives CDR1 SGHNT, CDR2 YENEEA. CDR3 loop: CASSFRGGPYNEQFF. The DNA for the CDR3 is TGTGCCAGCAGCTTCCGGGGGGGCCCCTACAATGAGCAGTTCTTC.

The gene calls are TRBV4-3 and TRBJ2-7; 7 nucleotides align to TRBD2. V shed 0 bases, J shed 2 bases, and the junction held 4 bases outside the gene matches. Germline V gene data show CDR1 as LGHNA and CDR2 as YSLEER. The CDR3 has 15 residues. In DNA form, the CDR3 reads TGCGCCAGCAGCCAAGATAACCGGGGGGCCTACGAGCAGTACTTC. It specifies CASSQDNRGAYEQYF.